The T cell receptor (beta chain) described here comes from a study of cytomegalovirus exposure and HLA in healthy donors. Study observations and caveats: HLA alleles showed associations with around 15,000 TCR beta sequences in a later analysis, at a 0.05 false discovery rate. In most subjects, TCR beta sequences reportedly gave accurate predictions of HLA-A and HLA-B alleles. Some public TCRs appeared in many individuals, while most sequences were rare.

V dropped 7 bases and J dropped 5 bases, with 10 bases sitting between them. In germline, CDR1 is SGHRS, CDR2 YFSETQ. The CDR3 consists of 11 residues. The PCR used 60 Vbeta and 13 Jbeta primers. Assay used: immunoSEQ multiplex PCR; TCRdb lists only in-frame clones, some missing. There are under 200,000 clones in the sample; 75% to 90% occur only once, and roughly 1.9% lies in the top ten. Notes on this clone: The antigen is unknown.

The J gene is TRBJ2-7, the V gene TRBV5-1; unclear D gene. The material sequenced was PBMCs. The TCR was taken from a woman between 18 and 29 years old in good health and CMV-seronegative. CDR3 region: CASRQADEQYF. As DNA, the CDR3 is TGCGCCAGCCGGCAGGCCGACGAGCAGTACTTC. The complete variable domain, with remaining parts taken from reference TRBV5-1 and TRBJ2-7, reads KAGVTQTPRYLIKTRGQQVTLSCSPISGHRSVSWYQQTPGQGLQFLFEYFSETQRNKGNFPGRFSGRQFSNSRSEMNVSTLELGDSALYLCASRQADEQYFGPGTRLTVT.